Below, one TCR beta chain is given with its context. Its antigen is not known. This entry comes from a study of cytomegalovirus exposure and HLA in healthy donors. Study in general: Earlier, 150 million to 200 million T cells were analyzed, and some 120 million unique TCR beta sequences were found among them. Study-wide points: Sequencing depth across donors, presence/absence analyses assumed, was roughly uniform. A prior analysis recorded that most TCR beta V segments were productive about 90% or about 30% of the time. The study designated fewer than 200 TCR beta chains cytomegalovirus-associated.

It was with 60 Vbeta and 13 Jbeta primers that the PCR ran. Libraries were prepared by immunoSEQ multiplex PCR; TCRdb keeps only in-frame clonotypes and omits some of them. The table lists about 130,000 clones, under 85% of them singletons. Specimen: PBMCs. This receptor was obtained from a male donor in good health and CMV-seropositive.

The CDR3 protein is CASSLVGTGGRRAFF. CDR3 nucleotides: TGTGCCAGCAGCTTAGTCGGGACAGGGGGCCGACGGGCTTTCTTT. The V call is TRBV5-6, the J call TRBJ1-1; 12 bases map to TRBD1. J lost 11 bases, V lost 2 bases, and 10 bases had no gene match. This CDR3 spans 15 amino acids. Per the germline V gene, CDR1 is SGHDT and CDR2 is YYEEEE.